This is a list of T cell receptor beta chains from one sample in a study of human T cells and chemical hapten exposure. TCRdb analysed the RACE reads with MiXCR anew, one entry per CDR3 protein. The profile shows around 85,000 distinct CDR3 sequences, 10% to 15% of them singletons. Specimen: whole blood, collected in connection with sensitization to the hapten diphenylcyclopropenone (DPC). The receptors here all came from a woman in her forties or fifties with alopecia areata. Some clones in this sample may be carry-over from other donors' samples. The CDR3 runs from the conserved cysteine through the conserved F or W. D genes are given only for firm matches. Only part of the rows carry a size: once, few, many, or a class if the clone is expanded.

>TRBD1|few|TRBV18|TRBJ1-5
TGTGCCAGCTCAGCAGGTATCGTGGGACAGACCTCTACAGCCCAGCATTTT
CASSAGIVGQTSTAQHF
>-|few|TRBV6-5|TRBJ1-5
TGTGCCAGCAGCTCCGACAGATTCAATCAGCCCCAGCATTTT
CASSSDRFNQPQHF
>TRBD2|few|TRBV13|TRBJ2-7
TGTGCCAGCAGCTTAACCCTACCGGTACCGGGACTAGCGGGAGAGCCCCCATACGAGCAGTACTTC
CASSLTLPVPGLAGEPPYEQYF
>-|few|TRBV29-1|TRBJ2-5
TGCAGCGTTACATTGGCGGTCCAAGAGACCCAGTACTTC
CSVTLAVQETQYF
>TRBD1|-|TRBV12-5|TRBJ1-1
TGTGCTAGTGGTTTGACAGGGGGCACTGAAGCTTTCTTT
CASGLTGGTEAFF
>TRBD2|-|TRBV4-2|TRBJ2-3
TGTGCCAGCAGCCCTCTAGCGGGGGGCAGGGATACGCAGTATTTT
CASSPLAGGRDTQYF
>-|-|TRBV29-1|TRBJ2-7
TGCGCGATAGTAGCCGGAAGCTCCTACGAGCAGTACTTC
CAIVAGSSYEQYF
>-|many|TRBV7-9|TRBJ2-2
TGTGCCAGCATCAAAGAGCGGTCGGACGGGGAGCTGTTTTTT
CASIKERSDGELFF
>TRBD2|few|TRBV20-1|TRBJ2-1
TGCAGTGCTCAGGGACTAGCGGGAGGGTCGAATGAGCAGTTCTTC
CSAQGLAGGSNEQFF
>-|-|TRBV29-1|TRBJ1-1
TGCAGCCCCACCCAGATGAACACTGAAGCTTTCTTT
CSPTQMNTEAFF
>TRBD2|few|TRBV20-1|TRBJ2-7
TGCAGTGCTTACACGCCTTCACTAGCGGGAGCTACCTACGAGCAGTACTTC
CSAYTPSLAGATYEQYF
>-|-|TRBV7-9|TRBJ2-7
TGTGCCAGCAGCTTGGGACTTACCCCCTACGAGCAGTACTTC
CASSLGLTPYEQYF
>-|-|TRBV7-2|TRBJ2-3
TGTGCCAGCAGCCGTCTCTGGGCAGATACGCAGTATTTT
CASSRLWADTQYF
>-|-|TRBV12-2|TRBJ1-1
TGTGCAAGTCGTCCGGACAGGGGGAACACTGAAGCTTTCTTT
CASRPDRGNTEAFF
>-|few|TRBV28|TRBJ2-7
TGTGCCAGCAGCCCTGTAGGGAATCACTACGAGCAGTACTTC
CASSPVGNHYEQYF
>-|many|TRBV7-8|TRBJ2-7
TGTGCCAGCAGCTCCGGCGGGTCTTTTTACGAGCAGTACTTC
CASSSGGSFYEQYF
>TRBD1|many|TRBV10-2|TRBJ2-7
TGCGCCAGCAGTGTGGGACAGCAAACCCCCTACGAGCAGTACTTC
CASSVGQQTPYEQYF
>-|-|TRBV6-1|TRBJ1-5
TGTGCCAGCAGTGAAAACGGAGGTAGCAATCAGCCCCAGCATTTT
CASSENGGSNQPQHF
>-|few|TRBV3-1|TRBJ2-1
TGTGCCAGCAGCCAAGATTTGCTAAATGAGCAGTTCTTC
CASSQDLLNEQFF
>-|-|TRBV29-1|TRBJ1-1
TGCAGCGTAGCGACCCTTACACTATTTTTT
CSVATLTLFF
>-|-|TRBV11-2|TRBJ2-2
TGTGCCAGCAGCATACAAGCCGGGAACACCGGGGAGCTGTTTTTT
CASSIQAGNTGELFF
>-|few|TRBV12-5|TRBJ2-1
TGTGCTAGTGGTCCCCCTCGCGGTAATGAGCAGTTCTTC
CASGPPRGNEQFF
>TRBD1|-|TRBV5-1|TRBJ1-4
TGCGCCAGCAGCTTGGAACGACAGGGGGGAATCGAAAAACTGTTTTTT
CASSLERQGGIEKLFF
>-|-|TRBV27|TRBJ1-1
TGTGCCAGCAGCACTCCGGGAACTGAAGCTTTCTTT
CASSTPGTEAFF
>-|-|TRBV20-1|TRBJ2-1
TGCAGTGCGACAGAGATCTCCAATGAGCAGTTCTTC
CSATEISNEQFF
>-|many|TRBV7-9|TRBJ1-4
TGTGCCAGCAATTCAGGGGAAAAACTGTTTTTT
CASNSGEKLFF
>-|many|TRBV7-6|TRBJ2-1
TGTGCCAGCAGCTTGGGGGGCCCGAGGGGGCATGAGCAGTTCTTC
CASSLGGPRGHEQFF
>TRBD1|many|TRBV5-1|TRBJ1-4
TGCGCCAGCAGCTTGGGGGACAGGGATCATGAAAAACTGTTTTTT
CASSLGDRDHEKLFF
>-|-|TRBV5-4|TRBJ2-3
TGTGCCAGCAGCTTGGATTGGGGCGGCACGCAGTATTTT
CASSLDWGGTQYF
>TRBD1|few|TRBV7-9|TRBJ2-2
TGTGCCAGCGGACGACAGGGGAACACCGGGGAGCTGTTTTTT
CASGRQGNTGELFF